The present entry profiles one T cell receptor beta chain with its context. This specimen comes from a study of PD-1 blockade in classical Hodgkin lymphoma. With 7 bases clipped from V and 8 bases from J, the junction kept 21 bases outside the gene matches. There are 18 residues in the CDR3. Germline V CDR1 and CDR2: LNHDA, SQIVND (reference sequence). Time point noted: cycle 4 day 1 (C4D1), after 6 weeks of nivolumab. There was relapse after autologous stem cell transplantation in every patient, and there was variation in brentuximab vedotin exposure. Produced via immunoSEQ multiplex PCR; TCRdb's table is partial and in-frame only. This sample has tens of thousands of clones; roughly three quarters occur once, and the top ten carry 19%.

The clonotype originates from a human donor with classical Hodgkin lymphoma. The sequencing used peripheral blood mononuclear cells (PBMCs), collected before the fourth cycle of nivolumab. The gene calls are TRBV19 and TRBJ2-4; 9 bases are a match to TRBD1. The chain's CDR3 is CASIRGPSGTGTEDIQYF. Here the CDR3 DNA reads TGTGCCAGTATTCGGGGGCCGTCCGGGACAGGGACGGAAGACATTCAGTACTTC.